The 9 T cell receptor beta chains given below trace back to one sample, sequenced in a study of T cells in Graves' hyperthyroidism and ophthalmopathy. Researchers took RNA transcripts and amplified the TCR beta CDR3 regions from them. A first-round RT-PCR of the TCR CDR3 used the HTBI primer set. Via MiXCR, TCRdb re-called the multiplex PCR reads, giving one row per CDR3 protein. The table shows hundreds of thousands of distinct CDR3 sequences, with 12% to 15% occurring only once. Sequencing was carried out using blood. The receptors come from a woman between 18 and 29 years old with Graves' hyperthyroidism.

The chain has TRBV7-9 and TRBJ2-5, with 7 bases lining up with TRBD2. The CDR3 runs 15 residues. CDR1 and CDR2 from the germline V gene are SEHNR and FQNEAQ (reference sequence). V was pared by 4 bases and J by 0 bases, with 5 bases of the junction left unmatched. The chain's CDR3 is CASSSEAGYQETQYF. CDR3 DNA sequence: TGTGCCAGCAGCTCAGAAGCGGGATACCAAGAGACCCAGTACTTC.

V and J are TRBV5-5 and TRBJ1-2; D remains unclear. V was shortened by 2 bases and J by 3 bases, with 11 bases between the two germline ends. This CDR3 region has 14 residues. Looked up from germline, CDR1 is SGHKS and CDR2 is YYEKEE (reference sequence). The CDR3, as DNA: TGTGCCAGCAGCTTTCGACGGATCGACTATGGCTACACCTTC. Translating gives CASSFRRIDYGYTF.

This clonotype was detected only a few times. The chain couples TRBV10-1 to TRBJ2-4; tentatively, D is TRBD2 (5 bases). Germline assignment: CDR1 WNHNN and CDR2 SYGVQD (reference sequence). V lost 4 bases and J lost 6, with 10 bases in between. CDR3 size: 13 residues. Written as DNA, the CDR3 is TGCGCCAGCAGTGGAGGGATCCGAAACATTCAGTACTTC. Protein sequence: CASSGGIRNIQYF.

Written as DNA, the CDR3 is TGTGCCAGCAGCTCCAGGACTAGCGGGAGGTATGAGCAGTTCTTC. It is translated as CASSSRTSGRYEQFF. V gene TRBV9 combines with J gene TRBJ2-1; TRBD2 matches at 14 bases. CDR1 and CDR2 from the germline V gene are SGDLS and YYNGEE. This CDR3 is built from 15 residues. The ends lost 4 bases at V and 8 bases at J; junction bases unmatched: 5.

The table lists this clonotype with many counts. The chain is built from TRBV20-1 and TRBJ2-7; the D gene could be TRBD1 or TRBD2 (5 bases each). This CDR3 has 13 residues. The germline V and J ends were trimmed by 2 bases and 5 bases, with 13 bases remaining between them. Germline CDR1 and CDR2: DFQATT and SNEGSKA (reference sequence). The CDR3 region is CSARTPRDHEQYF. DNA of the CDR3: TGCAGTGCTAGAACCCCCAGGGACCACGAGCAGTACTTC.

The sample holds one count of this clonotype. The J gene is TRBJ1-5, the V gene TRBV18; TRBD1 matches 9 bases. Trimming took 6 bases from V and 6 from J; bases not matched to a gene: 9. This CDR3 is built from 15 residues. Germline CDR1 and CDR2: KGHSH and LQKENI. The CDR3 loop reads CASSSGQGQGQPQHF. CDR3 in DNA: TGTGCCAGCTCCTCGGGACAGGGACAAGGTCAGCCCCAGCATTTT.

The chain employs TRBV7-9 and TRBJ2-2, with D unresolved. Trimming removed 1 base at V and 4 bases at J, with 13 bases between. Looked up from germline, CDR1 is SEHNR and CDR2 is FQNEAQ (reference sequence). The CDR3 runs to 16 residues. The CDR3 reads CASSLGAGRRTGELFF. CDR3 nucleotide sequence: TGTGCCAGCAGCTTAGGAGCAGGACGGCGCACCGGGGAGCTGTTTTTT.

This clonotype occurred many times. This sequence joins TRBV18 and TRBJ2-7, with unresolved D. Trimming took off 2 bases at V and 0 bases at J, with 5 bases between the two ends. The CDR3 is 13 residues long. The germline CDR1 and CDR2 sequences are KGHSH and LQKENI. CDR3 amino acids: CASSPGVSYEQYF. DNA for the CDR3: TGTGCCAGCTCACCAGGGGTCTCCTACGAGCAGTACTTC.

This clonotype has only a few counts. This chain connects TRBV7-9 to TRBJ2-7; 9 nucleotides agree with TRBD1. J lost 3 bases, V lost 2 bases, and 5 bases had no gene match. Germline V gene data show CDR1 as SEHNR and CDR2 as FQNEAQ (reference sequence). This CDR3 has 15 amino acids. CDR3 in amino acids: CASSLRDRAGYEQYF. The CDR3 nucleotides read TGTGCCAGCAGCTTACGGGACAGGGCTGGCTACGAGCAGTACTTC.